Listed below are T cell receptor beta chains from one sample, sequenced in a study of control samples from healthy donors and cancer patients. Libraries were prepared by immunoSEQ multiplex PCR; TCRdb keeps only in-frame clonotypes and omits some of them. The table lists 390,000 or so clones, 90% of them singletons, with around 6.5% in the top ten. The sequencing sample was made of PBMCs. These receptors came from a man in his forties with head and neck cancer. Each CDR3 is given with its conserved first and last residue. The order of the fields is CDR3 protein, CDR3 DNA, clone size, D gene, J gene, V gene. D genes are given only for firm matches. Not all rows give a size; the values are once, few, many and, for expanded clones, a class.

CASSQDWGLLTDTQYF | TGTGCCAGCAGCCAAGATTGGGGGCTTCTCACAGATACGCAGTATTTT | - | - | TRBJ2-3 | TRBV3-1/TRBV3-2
CASSAVPGQFSYNEQFF | TGTGCCAGCAGTGCAGTGCCTGGGCAGTTTTCCTACAATGAGCAGTTCTTC | - | - | TRBJ2-1 | TRBV6-4
CASSVTGEGEQYF | TGTGCCAGCAGTGTCACAGGGGAGGGCGAGCAGTACTTC | - | - | TRBJ2-7 | TRBV6-4
CASSDGAGTNYGYTF | TGCGCCAGCAGCGACGGCGCAGGAACTAACTATGGCTACACCTTC | - | - | TRBJ1-2 | TRBV5-1
CASSTLTTNTGELFF | TGTGCCAGTAGTACCCTGACAACAAACACCGGGGAGCTGTTTTTT | - | - | TRBJ2-2 | TRBV19
CASSHVGLNTEAFF | TGTGCCAGCAGCCATGTTGGACTGAACACTGAAGCTTTCTTT | - | - | TRBJ1-1 | TRBV14
CASSARTGGTAKNIQYF | TGTGCCAGCAGCGCAAGGACAGGGGGCACGGCCAAAAACATTCAGTACTTC | - | TRBD1 | TRBJ2-4 | TRBV5-4
CASSNGNQETQYF | TGTGCCAGTAGTAACGGGAACCAAGAGACCCAGTACTTC | - | - | TRBJ2-5 | TRBV19
CASSFDQFPYGYTF | TGTGCCAGCAGTTTCGACCAGTTCCCCTATGGCTACACCTTC | - | - | TRBJ1-2 | TRBV6-5
CASSRGQGTYGYTF | TGTGCCAGCAGCCGCGGACAGGGAACCTATGGCTACACCTTC | - | TRBD1 | TRBJ1-2 | TRBV11-2
CASSTQIQETQYF | TGTGCCAGTAGTACACAGATCCAAGAGACCCAGTACTTC | - | - | TRBJ2-5 | TRBV19
CASSLFAGTENTEAFF | TGTGCCAGCAGCTTATTTGCCGGGACAGAAAACACTGAAGCTTTCTTT | - | TRBD1 | TRBJ1-1 | TRBV11-2
CASSPTAGEETQYF | TGCGCCAGCAGCCCCACGGCCGGGGAAGAGACCCAGTACTTC | - | - | TRBJ2-5 | TRBV4-3
CASTRQGSTEAFF | TGTGCCAGCACCCGACAGGGATCCACTGAAGCTTTCTTT | - | TRBD1 | TRBJ1-1 | TRBV12-3/TRBV12-4
CASYTGGVPSGNTIYF | TGTGCCAGCTACACAGGCGGGGTGCCATCTGGAAACACCATATATTTT | - | - | TRBJ1-3 | TRBV6-4
CASSSGTGNTDTQYF | TGCGCCAGCAGTTCCGGGACAGGGAACACAGATACGCAGTATTTT | - | TRBD1 | TRBJ2-3 | TRBV5-1
CASSLFLDRTSYEQYF | TGTGCCAGCAGCTTGTTTTTGGACCGAACCTCCTACGAGCAGTACTTC | - | - | TRBJ2-7 | TRBV5-6
CASSIVGGAPSNEQFF | TGTGCCAGTAGTATAGTAGGAGGGGCCCCCTCTAATGAGCAGTTCTTC | - | - | TRBJ2-1 | TRBV19
CASSYSVNTGELFF | TGTGCCAGCAGCTATTCAGTGAACACCGGGGAGCTGTTTTTT | - | - | TRBJ2-2 | TRBV6-4
CASSWTSAYNEQFF | TGTGCCAGCAGTTGGACTAGCGCCTACAATGAGCAGTTCTTC | - | TRBD2 | TRBJ2-1 | TRBV27
CASSIGVPGELFF | TGTGCCAGTAGTATAGGGGTCCCCGGGGAGCTGTTTTTT | - | - | TRBJ2-2 | TRBV19
CASSLSRNQETQYF | TGTGCCAGCAGTTTATCAAGAAACCAAGAGACCCAGTACTTC | once | - | TRBJ2-5 | TRBV27
CASSQVSLRSSTDTQYF | TGTGCCAGCAGCCAAGTAAGTCTTCGGAGTAGCACAGATACGCAGTATTTT | once | - | TRBJ2-3 | TRBV3-1/TRBV3-2
CASSEGGENTEAFF | TGTGCCAGCAGTGAAGGGGGAGAGAACACTGAAGCTTTCTTT | few | - | TRBJ1-1 | TRBV6-4
CASSLEASGRGDTQYF | TGTGCCAGCAGCTTAGAGGCTAGCGGGAGGGGGGATACGCAGTATTTT | - | TRBD2 | TRBJ2-3 | TRBV7-6
CASSSPMGGSRYEQYF | TGTGCCAGCAGTTCCCCCATGGGAGGGTCTAGGTACGAGCAGTACTTC | - | TRBD2 | TRBJ2-7 | TRBV27
CASSYDRVNTGELFF | TGTGCCAGCAGCTATGACAGGGTGAACACCGGGGAGCTGTTTTTT | once | TRBD1 | TRBJ2-2 | TRBV5-8
CASSSLTLNTEAFF | TGTGCCAGCAGCTCCCTGACTCTGAACACTGAAGCTTTCTTT | - | - | TRBJ1-1 | TRBV5-5
CASSPSGVETQYF | TGTGCCAGCAGCCCTAGCGGAGTGGAGACCCAGTACTTC | - | TRBD2 | TRBJ2-5 | TRBV7-3
CASSLLGAGNQPQHF | TGTGCCAGCAGCTTGTTGGGGGCTGGCAATCAGCCCCAGCATTTT | - | - | TRBJ1-5 | TRBV7-2
CASSFEGLAGMPSTDTQYF | TGTGCCAGCAGCTTCGAGGGACTAGCGGGGATGCCTAGCACAGATACGCAGTATTTT | - | TRBD2 | TRBJ2-3 | TRBV5-4
CASMEQGPSSYEQYF | TGTGCCAGCATGGAACAGGGCCCGAGCTCCTACGAGCAGTACTTC | - | - | TRBJ2-7 | TRBV2
CASRFTSSPGPAGELFF | TGTGCCAGCCGATTCACCAGTAGCCCGGGACCGGCCGGGGAGCTGTTTTTT | once | - | TRBJ2-2 | TRBV27
CASSQGPNQPQHF | TGTGCCAGCAGCCAAGGACCTAATCAGCCCCAGCATTTT | - | - | TRBJ1-5 | TRBV4-2
CASSFARRTIYF | TGTGCCAGCAGCTTTGCACGGCGCACCATATATTTT | - | - | TRBJ1-3 | TRBV11-2
CASKGDGSYEQYF | TGCGCCAGCAAAGGGGACGGCAGTTACGAGCAGTACTTC | - | - | TRBJ2-7 | TRBV4-1
CASSPYRDFGTQYF | TGTGCCAGCAGCCCGTACCGGGACTTCGGGACCCAGTACTTC | - | - | TRBJ2-5 | TRBV7-8
CASSFLTSGVIYNEQFF | TGTGCCAGCAGCTTCCTGACTAGCGGAGTGATCTACAATGAGCAGTTCTTC | - | TRBD2 | TRBJ2-1 | TRBV7-9
CASSPAGQGARVAYEQYF | TGCGCCAGCAGCCCCGCGGGACAGGGGGCCCGAGTTGCCTACGAGCAGTACTTC | - | TRBD1 | TRBJ2-7 | TRBV4-1
CASSLVLAEQYF | TGTGCCAGCAGCTTGGTTCTAGCAGAGCAGTACTTC | - | - | TRBJ2-7 | TRBV5-5
CASSFRGRELTEAFF | TGTGCCAGCAGCTTCAGGGGGCGCGAGCTCACTGAAGCTTTCTTT | few | TRBD1 | TRBJ1-1 | TRBV5-4
CASSQGGQGAVQETQYF | TGCGCCAGCAGCCAGGGCGGACAGGGGGCGGTTCAAGAGACCCAGTACTTC | - | TRBD1 | TRBJ2-5 | TRBV4-3
CASSGVPGQYEQYF | TGTGCCAGCAGCGGAGTCCCGGGACAATACGAGCAGTACTTC | - | - | TRBJ2-7 | TRBV7-9
CASSYSRRGRDEQYF | TGTGCCAGCAGTTACTCGCGCAGGGGGCGCGACGAGCAGTACTTC | - | TRBD1 | TRBJ2-7 | TRBV6-2/TRBV6-3
CASSLSTGGQTTLYEQYF | TGTGCCAGCAGCTTATCTACGGGAGGACAGACCACCCTCTACGAGCAGTACTTC | - | - | TRBJ2-7 | TRBV7-2
CASSEGSGARLWNQPQHF | TGTGCCAGCAGTGAGGGGTCTGGGGCGCGGCTTTGGAATCAGCCCCAGCATTTT | - | - | TRBJ1-5 | TRBV2
CASSIWTEGTGELFF | TGTGCCAGTAGTATATGGACAGAGGGCACCGGGGAGCTGTTTTTT | - | - | TRBJ2-2 | TRBV19
CASSPRSGGHEQYF | TGTGCCAGCTCACCACGATCAGGGGGCCACGAGCAGTACTTC | - | TRBD1 | TRBJ2-7 | TRBV18
CAWTFKHYGYTF | TGTGCCTGGACGTTTAAGCACTATGGCTACACCTTC | - | - | TRBJ1-2 | TRBV30
CASSLGWRQGINYGYTF | TGTGCCAGCAGCTTAGGTTGGAGGCAGGGGATTAACTATGGCTACACCTTC | - | - | TRBJ1-2 | TRBV7-2
CASRSNPGTNKGTEAFF | TGTGCCAGCAGATCTAATCCAGGGACCAACAAGGGGACTGAAGCTTTCTTT | once | - | TRBJ1-1 | TRBV28